These 5 T cell receptor beta chains originate from one sample sequenced in a study of T-cell memory formation after mild COVID-19. One entry per CDR3 protein results from TCRdb running MiXCR on the 5' RACE reads. The table lists tens of thousands of distinct CDR3 sequences, 16% of them singletons. The source material was PBMCs or a T cell subset sorted from them (not recorded which). All receptors derive from an adult woman who had mild COVID-19 (a few samples of this study predate the infection). Cell type and time point are not known.

The V call is TRBV29-1, the J call TRBJ2-1, with 9 bases that match TRBD1. This CDR3 has 15 residues. Per the germline V gene, CDR1 is SQVTM and CDR2 is ANQGSEA. Trimming took 4 bases from V and 4 from J; bases not matched to a gene: 8. In DNA form, the CDR3 reads TGCAGCGTTGGAGGACAGGGGATGTTGTACAATGAGCAGTTCTTC. It specifies CSVGGQGMLYNEQFF.

This clonotype came up a few times. The chain joins TRBV7-9 to TRBJ2-5; 7 bases align to TRBD1. Germline lookup yields CDR1 SEHNR and CDR2 FQNEAQ (reference sequence). The CDR3 totals 15 residues. The J segment lost 3 bases and the V segment lost 2 bases, leaving 6 bases of the junction unmatched. CDR3 amino acids: CASSLLWDREETQYF. In nucleotides, the CDR3 is TGTGCCAGCAGCTTACTTTGGGACAGAGAAGAGACCCAGTACTTC.

Only a few counts were recorded for this clonotype. The rearrangement links TRBV7-2 to TRBJ2-3, with 8 bases identical to TRBD1. Germline values: CDR1 SGHTA, CDR2 FQGNSA. V shed 4 bases, J shed 3 bases, and the junction held 9 bases outside the gene matches. The CDR3 extends over 16 amino acids. The CDR3 DNA sequence: TGTGCCAGCAGCTCCGCGCCGGACAGGGCGACAGATACGCAGTATTTT. Protein: CASSSAPDRATDTQYF.

In this sample, this clonotype turned up many times. The gene calls are TRBV15 and TRBJ1-1, with 7 positions matching TRBD1. Germline CDR1 is LNHNV and CDR2 is YYDKDF (reference sequence). The CDR3 totals 13 residues. V shed 8 bases and J 0 bases; nucleotides not matched to a gene: 3. CDR3 nucleotides: TGTGCCACCCAGGGGGGAATGAACACTGAAGCTTTCTTT. It specifies CATQGGMNTEAFF.

This clonotype has just a few counts. The genes are TRBV20-1 and TRBJ2-1, with 8 nucleotides matching TRBD2. CDR1 and CDR2 (germline): DFQATT, SNEGSKA (reference sequence). There are 13 residues in the CDR3. The ends lost 6 bases at V and 5 bases at J; junction bases unmatched: 6. The CDR3 DNA reads as TGCAGTGCCCCTAGCGGGCCAAACAATGAGCAGTTCTTC. It translates to CSAPSGPNNEQFF.